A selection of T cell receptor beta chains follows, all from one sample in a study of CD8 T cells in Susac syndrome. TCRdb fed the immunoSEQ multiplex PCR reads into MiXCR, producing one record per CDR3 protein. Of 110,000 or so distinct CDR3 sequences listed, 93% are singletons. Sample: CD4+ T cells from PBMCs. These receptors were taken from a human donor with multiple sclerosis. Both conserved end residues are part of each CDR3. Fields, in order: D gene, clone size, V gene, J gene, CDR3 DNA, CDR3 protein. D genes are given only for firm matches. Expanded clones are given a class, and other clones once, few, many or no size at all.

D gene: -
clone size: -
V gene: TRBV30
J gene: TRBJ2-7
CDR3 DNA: TGTGCCTGGAGTGTAGTGGAGGTGGCGGGTGAGCAGTACTTC
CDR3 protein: CAWSVVEVAGEQYF

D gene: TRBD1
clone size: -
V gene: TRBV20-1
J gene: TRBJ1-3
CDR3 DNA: TGCAGTGCTAGAGATCCTAGGACAGGGGGCGCGAGTGGAAACACCATATATTTT
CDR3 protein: CSARDPRTGGASGNTIYF

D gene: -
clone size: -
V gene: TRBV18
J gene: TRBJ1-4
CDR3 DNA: TGTGCCAGCTCACCTGGAAGGACCAGGGGTGAAAAACTGTTTTTT
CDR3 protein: CASSPGRTRGEKLFF

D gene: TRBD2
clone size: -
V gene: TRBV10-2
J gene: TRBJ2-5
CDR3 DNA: TGCGCCAGCATCCATGGGCCTCTTGGTAGCGGGGGGGGAGAGACCCAGTACTTC
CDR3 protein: CASIHGPLGSGGGETQYF

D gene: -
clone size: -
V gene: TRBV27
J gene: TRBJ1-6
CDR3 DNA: TGTGCCAGCAGTTTATCGGAATACTATTCACCCCTCCACTTT
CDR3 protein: CASSLSEYYSPLHF

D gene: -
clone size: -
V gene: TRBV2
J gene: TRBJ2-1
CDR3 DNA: TGTGCCAGCAGTGAAGCGCGGGGATCCTACAATGAGCAGTTCTTC
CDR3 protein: CASSEARGSYNEQFF

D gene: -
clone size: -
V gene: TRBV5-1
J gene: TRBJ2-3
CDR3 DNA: TGCGCCAGCAGCTTAGAGGGACGGGGCACAGATACGCAGTATTTT
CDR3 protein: CASSLEGRGTDTQYF

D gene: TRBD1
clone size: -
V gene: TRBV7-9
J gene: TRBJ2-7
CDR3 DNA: TGTGCCAGCAGCCCACAGGGGACAGGGACCACTTTTTGGTACGAGCAGTACTTC
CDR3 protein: CASSPQGTGTTFWYEQYF

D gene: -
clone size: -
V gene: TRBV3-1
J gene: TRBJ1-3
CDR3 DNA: TGTGCCAGCAGCCAAGATGGTGGGGATGTGAACACCATATATTTT
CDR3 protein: CASSQDGGDVNTIYF

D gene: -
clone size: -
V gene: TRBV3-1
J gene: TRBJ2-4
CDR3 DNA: TGTGCCAGCAGCCAAGCACGGGGGCCGGGTTACATTCAGTACTTC
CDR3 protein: CASSQARGPGYIQYF

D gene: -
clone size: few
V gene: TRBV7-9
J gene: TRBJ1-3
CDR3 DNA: TGTGCCAGCAGCTTAGGGTCTGGAAACACCATATATTTT
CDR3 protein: CASSLGSGNTIYF

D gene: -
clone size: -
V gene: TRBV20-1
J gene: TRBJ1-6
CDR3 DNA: TGCAGTGCCAGAGGGAGACAGAGCTCCTATAATTCACCCCTCCACTTT
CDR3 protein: CSARGRQSSYNSPLHF

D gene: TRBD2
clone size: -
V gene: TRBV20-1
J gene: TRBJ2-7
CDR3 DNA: TGCAGTGCTAAGGCTAGCGGGGCCACGGGGGAGCAGTACTTC
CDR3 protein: CSAKASGATGEQYF

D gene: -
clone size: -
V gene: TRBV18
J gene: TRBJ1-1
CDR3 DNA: TGTGCCAGCTCATCGACGGAGGAGGAAGCTTTCTTT
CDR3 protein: CASSSTEEEAFF

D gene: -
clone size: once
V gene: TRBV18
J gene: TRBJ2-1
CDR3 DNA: TGTGCCAGCTCACCACCGTCCGTTAGTTCGAGGAATGAGCAGTTCTTC
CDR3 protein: CASSPPSVSSRNEQFF

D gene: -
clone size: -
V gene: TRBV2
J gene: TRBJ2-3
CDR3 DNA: TGTGCCAGCAGTGAAGCTAGCGGCACAGATACGCAGTATTTT
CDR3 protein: CASSEASGTDTQYF

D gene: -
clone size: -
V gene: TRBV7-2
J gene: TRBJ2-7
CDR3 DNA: TGTGCCAGCAGCCCCCAACAGGGTGGCTCCTACGAGCAGTACTTC
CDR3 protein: CASSPQQGGSYEQYF

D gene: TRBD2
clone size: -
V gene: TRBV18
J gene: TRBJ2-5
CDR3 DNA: TGTGCCAGCTCGACTAGCGGACAAGAGACCCAGTACTTC
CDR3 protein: CASSTSGQETQYF

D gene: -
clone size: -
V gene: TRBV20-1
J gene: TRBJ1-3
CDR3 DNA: TGCAGTGCTAGAACCTCCCTTCTGGAGAACACCATATATTTT
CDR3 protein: CSARTSLLENTIYF

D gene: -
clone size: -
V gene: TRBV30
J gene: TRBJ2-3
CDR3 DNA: TGTGCCTGGAGTGTCCGATTTAGAGGATTGGCAGATACGCAGTATTTT
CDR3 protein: CAWSVRFRGLADTQYF

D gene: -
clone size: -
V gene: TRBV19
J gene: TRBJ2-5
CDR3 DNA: TGTGCCAGTAGCCAACCCGGCAGGCGGGGGCTCCAAGAGACCCAGTACTTC
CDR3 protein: CASSQPGRRGLQETQYF

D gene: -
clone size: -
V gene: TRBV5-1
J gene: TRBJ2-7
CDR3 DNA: TGCGCCAGCAGCTTCAGGGGGGCCTACGAGCAGTACTTC
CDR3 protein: CASSFRGAYEQYF

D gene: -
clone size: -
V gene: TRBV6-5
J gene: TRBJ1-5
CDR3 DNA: TGTGCCAGCAGTTACAGGAGAAGCAATCAGCCCCAGCATTTT
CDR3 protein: CASSYRRSNQPQHF

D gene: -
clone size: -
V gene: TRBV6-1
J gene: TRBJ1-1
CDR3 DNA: TGTGCCAGCAGGGTAACCGGCAGAGGGAACACTGAAGCTTTCTTT
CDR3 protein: CASRVTGRGNTEAFF

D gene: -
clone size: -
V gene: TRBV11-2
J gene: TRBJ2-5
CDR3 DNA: TGTGCCAGCAGCTTAGCCACTGGGACCCAGTACTTC
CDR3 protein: CASSLATGTQYF

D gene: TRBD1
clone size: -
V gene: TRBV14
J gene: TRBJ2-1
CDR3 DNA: TGTGCCAGCAGCCAAGTAGACAGGGCGGGTAATGAGCAGTTCTTC
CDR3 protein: CASSQVDRAGNEQFF